Here is one TCR beta chain with its context. This clone was counted once. No cognate antigen has been identified for it. Qualities for individual bases were not recorded, and no much larger clone is one base off. The sample comes from a study of EBV T-cell therapy then PD-1 blockade in nasopharyngeal carcinoma (dated by TCRdb to the early 2020s). Measured from the cysteine to the phenylalanine, the CDR3 is 14 residues long. Just CDR3 DNA is preserved here, 42 bases in frame from base 1. As encoded in the germline V gene, CDR1 is MDHEN while CDR2 is SYDVKM. The Qiagen DNeasy Kit was used to extract genomic DNA from the sorted cells. TCR beta chain deep sequencing was performed on the immunoSEQ platform. The original pipeline was this. Repertoire data analysis was performed with the immunoSEQ Analyzer software. TCRdb holds this immuneACCESS table with in-frame rearrangements only. Some clones are missing; in checked studies, unresolved V genes explain under half, and the rest has no known cause. D and trimming come from the DNA, and the V and J calls and clone size come from that table. This sample holds over 20,000 clones; under 90% were observed only once. The top ten constitute under 35% of the sample.

Sample time point, as interpreted from the label and publication: 266 days after commencement of treatment, after nivolumab therapy. The sample's treatment or condition label, decoded: AdE1-LMPpoly-expanded autologous EBV-specific T-cell therapy followed by anti-PD-1 nivolumab. The chain is assembled from TRBV28 and TRBJ2-5; no D segment can be confidently identified. The closer fit of TRBJ2-7 to the DNA end suggests the J call may be wrong. The TCR originated in a man aged 40-55 years with nasopharyngeal carcinoma. This material consisted of CD8+ T cells from blood, taken around day 270 from a patient whose treatment included autologous EBV-specific T cells and nivolumab. The CDR3 is CASRRTVSSYEQYF. The DNA reads TGTGCCAGCCGAAGGACGGTGAGCTCCTACGAGCAGTACTTC.